A selection of T cell receptor beta chains follows, all from one sample in a study of blood T cell repertoires in COVID-19. Method: immunoSEQ multiplex PCR; TCRdb's copy keeps in-frame clones and lacks some. The sample consists of about 130,000 clones, over 80% of them appearing once. The sample comprised peripheral blood. These receptor sequences come from a man aged 50 or older with active COVID-19. Each CDR3 is given with its conserved first and last residue. The D gene is left open where the match is weak. Clone sizes are given selectively: once, few, many, or a class where the clone is expanded.

abundance | j_gene | v_gene | d_gene | CDR3aa | CDR3nt
NA | TRBJ2-3 | TRBV6-1 | TRBD2 | CASSEGSGGAIDTQYF | TGTGCCAGCAGTGAAGGGAGCGGGGGGGCCATAGATACGCAGTATTTT
NA | TRBJ1-1 | TRBV3-1/TRBV3-2 | TRBD1 | CASSQGDREHTEAFF | TGTGCCAGCAGCCAAGGGGACAGGGAACACACTGAAGCTTTCTTT
NA | TRBJ1-2 | TRBV12-3/TRBV12-4 | TRBD1 | CASSQTGEYGYTF | TGTGCCAGCAGTCAGACAGGGGAATATGGCTACACCTTC
NA | TRBJ2-2 | TRBV2 | NA | CASRGGASFTGELFF | TGTGCCAGCAGGGGCGGGGCAAGCTTCACCGGGGAGCTGTTTTTT
once | TRBJ1-5 | TRBV25-1 | TRBD1 | CASSDRQGSQPQHF | TGTGCCAGCAGTGATAGACAGGGAAGCCAGCCCCAGCATTTT
NA | TRBJ2-2 | TRBV15 | TRBD1 | CATSRSRQGGSTGELFF | TGTGCCACCAGCAGATCCCGACAGGGGGGAAGCACCGGGGAGCTGTTTTTT
NA | TRBJ1-2 | TRBV7-2 | TRBD1 | CASSSKLGSGGSYGYTF | TGTGCCAGCAGCTCCAAATTAGGGTCAGGGGGGTCCTATGGCTACACCTTC
NA | TRBJ2-5 | TRBV7-2 | NA | CASSLNQGQETQYF | TGTGCCAGCAGCTTAAACCAGGGGCAAGAGACCCAGTACTTC
NA | TRBJ2-2 | TRBV19 | NA | CASSAGFLTSNTGELFF | TGTGCCAGTAGTGCCGGGTTTTTAACCTCGAACACCGGGGAGCTGTTTTTT
NA | TRBJ2-7 | TRBV29-1 | TRBD1 | CSAGRDRGYEQYF | TGCAGCGCTGGGAGGGACAGGGGCTACGAGCAGTACTTC
NA | TRBJ1-5 | TRBV9 | TRBD1 | CASSVGQGVNQPQHF | TGTGCCAGCAGCGTAGGACAGGGGGTCAATCAGCCCCAGCATTTT
NA | TRBJ2-7 | TRBV6-5 | TRBD1 | CASSYSYRGGSYEQYF | TGTGCCAGCAGTTATTCCTACAGGGGTGGGTCCTACGAGCAGTACTTC
NA | TRBJ1-1 | TRBV4-2 | TRBD1 | CASSSDHMTGGAEAFF | TGTGCCAGCAGCTCCGATCACATGACAGGGGGTGCTGAAGCTTTCTTT
NA | TRBJ1-2 | TRBV18 | TRBD1 | CASSPGTGGSVGYTF | TGTGCCAGCTCACCCGGGACAGGGGGGAGTGTTGGCTACACCTTC
NA | TRBJ2-2 | TRBV5-6 | TRBD2 | CASSLLAGGTGELFF | TGTGCCAGCAGCTTACTAGCGGGGGGTACCGGGGAGCTGTTTTTT
NA | TRBJ2-1 | TRBV27 | NA | CASSPSPTGGEQFF | TGTGCCAGCAGTCCGTCCCCTACAGGCGGTGAGCAGTTCTTC
few | TRBJ2-2 | TRBV2 | TRBD1 | CASRIGTANTGELFF | TGTGCCAGCAGGATCGGGACAGCGAACACCGGGGAGCTGTTTTTT
NA | TRBJ2-3 | TRBV28 | NA | CASSLRRATDTQYF | TGTGCCAGCAGTTTAAGGAGGGCCACAGATACGCAGTATTTT
NA | TRBJ1-1 | TRBV19 | TRBD1 | CASSIGQGNAEAFF | TGTGCCAGTAGTATCGGACAGGGTAACGCTGAAGCTTTCTTT
NA | TRBJ2-3 | TRBV7-2 | TRBD2 | CASSPTSGGALDTQYF | TGTGCCAGCAGCCCGACTAGCGGGGGGGCCTTAGATACGCAGTATTTT
NA | TRBJ1-3 | TRBV30 | TRBD1 | CAWNDRGTGNTIYF | TGTGCCTGGAACGACAGGGGAACTGGAAACACCATATATTTT
NA | TRBJ2-3 | TRBV7-2 | NA | CASSLVEGVTGTDTQYF | TGTGCCAGCAGCTTAGTGGAGGGCGTGACGGGCACAGATACGCAGTATTTT
NA | TRBJ1-1 | TRBV5-1 | NA | CASSLAPGMNTEAFF | TGCGCCAGCAGCTTGGCCCCAGGGATGAACACTGAAGCTTTCTTT
NA | TRBJ1-1 | TRBV6-2/TRBV6-3 | NA | CASSYQRGGTEAFF | TGTGCCAGCAGTTACCAAAGGGGAGGCACTGAAGCTTTCTTT
NA | TRBJ2-3 | TRBV6-5 | TRBD1 | CATTGTGGTDTQYF | TGTGCCACAACCGGGACAGGGGGTACAGATACGCAGTATTTT
NA | TRBJ2-2 | TRBV9 | NA | CASSVELAGGELFF | TGTGCCAGCAGCGTAGAACTAGCAGGCGGGGAGCTGTTTTTT
NA | TRBJ2-5 | TRBV3-1/TRBV3-2 | NA | CASSQYQETQYF | TGTGCCAGCAGCCAGTATCAAGAGACCCAGTACTTC
NA | TRBJ1-1 | TRBV7-2 | NA | CASRFWMGREGAEAFF | TGTGCCAGCAGGTTCTGGATGGGCAGGGAGGGAGCTGAAGCTTTCTTT
NA | TRBJ1-5 | TRBV18 | TRBD1 | CASSLTGGNQPQHF | TGTGCCAGCTCACTCACAGGGGGCAATCAGCCCCAGCATTTT
NA | TRBJ1-3 | TRBV7-9 | TRBD1 | CASSRDRAQGNTIYF | TGTGCCAGCAGTCGGGACAGGGCGCAAGGAAACACCATATATTTT
NA | TRBJ1-6 | TRBV15 | TRBD1 | CATSRGWEAGGRNSPLHF | TGTGCCACCAGCAGAGGTTGGGAGGCAGGGGGCCGTAATTCACCCCTCCACTTT
NA | TRBJ2-5 | TRBV7-8 | TRBD1 | CASRSSRDRGGKTQYF | TGTGCCAGCAGATCCTCTCGGGACAGGGGGGGAAAGACCCAGTACTTC
NA | TRBJ1-1 | TRBV7-2 | NA | CASSFQTGRSVEAFF | TGTGCCAGCAGCTTCCAGACAGGACGGTCGGTAGAAGCTTTCTTT
NA | TRBJ2-1 | TRBV30 | NA | CAWNPGVNEQFF | TGTGCCTGGAACCCTGGAGTCAATGAGCAGTTCTTC
NA | TRBJ1-2 | TRBV19 | NA | CASSIGRGSGVDGYTF | TGTGCCAGTAGTATCGGGCGGGGCTCGGGGGTGGATGGCTACACCTTC
once | TRBJ1-6 | TRBV7-2 | NA | CASSLARSTGGNSPLHF | TGTGCCAGCAGCTTAGCTAGGTCGACAGGCGGGAATTCACCCCTCCACTTT
NA | TRBJ2-3 | TRBV6-5 | TRBD1 | CASTQSGTGTHTQYF | TGTGCCAGCACGCAATCCGGGACAGGGACGCATACGCAGTATTTT
NA | TRBJ2-1 | TRBV9 | TRBD2 | CASSVSTSAYNEQFF | TGTGCCAGCAGCGTATCTACTAGCGCCTACAATGAGCAGTTCTTC
NA | TRBJ2-1 | TRBV6-6 | NA | CASSYSRTTQSDEQFF | TGTGCCAGCAGTTACTCAAGGACTACCCAGAGCGATGAGCAGTTCTTC
NA | TRBJ1-1 | TRBV3-1/TRBV3-2 | NA | CASSQGEVSTEAFF | TGTGCCAGCAGCCAAGGGGAGGTAAGCACTGAAGCTTTCTTT
NA | TRBJ1-1 | TRBV29-1 | NA | CSVKGGNTEAFF | TGCAGCGTTAAGGGAGGGAACACTGAAGCTTTCTTT
NA | TRBJ1-2 | TRBV18 | NA | CASSPTPSQGRYGYTF | TGTGCCAGCTCACCGACACCCTCGCAGGGCCGCTATGGCTACACCTTC
once | TRBJ2-1 | TRBV12-3/TRBV12-4 | NA | CASIARDSHEQFF | TGTGCCAGCATTGCCCGGGACTCACATGAGCAGTTCTTC
few | TRBJ1-5 | TRBV19 | NA | CASSIDYNQPQHF | TGTGCCAGTAGTATTGACTATAATCAGCCCCAGCATTTT
NA | TRBJ2-1 | TRBV19 | TRBD1 | CASSTSGQGNEQFF | TGTGCCAGTAGTACCTCAGGACAGGGGAATGAGCAGTTCTTC
NA | TRBJ1-1 | TRBV11-2 | TRBD1 | CASSSDRGRHKVAFF | TGTGCCAGCAGCTCTGACAGGGGGCGTCACAAAGTAGCTTTCTTT
NA | TRBJ2-3 | TRBV11-3 | TRBD1 | CASSLRRTGGADTQYF | TGTGCCAGCAGCTTACGTAGGACAGGGGGTGCAGATACGCAGTATTTT
NA | TRBJ2-2 | TRBV12-3/TRBV12-4 | NA | CASSTGIGELFF | TGTGCCAGCAGCACAGGGATCGGGGAGCTGTTTTTT
NA | TRBJ2-5 | TRBV19 | NA | CASSMPGFETQYF | TGTGCCAGTAGTATGCCGGGGTTTGAGACCCAGTACTTC
few | TRBJ1-2 | TRBV6-5 | NA | CATSGLKTLGYTF | TGTGCCACCTCAGGACTAAAAACGCTAGGCTACACCTTC
few | TRBJ2-3 | TRBV11-3 | TRBD2 | CASSLGVAGGRADTQYF | TGTGCCAGCAGCTTAGGAGTAGCGGGGGGGCGAGCCGATACGCAGTATTTT
NA | TRBJ2-7 | TRBV20-1 | TRBD2 | CSASTSGGLYF | TGCAGTGCGTCTACTAGCGGCGGCCTGTACTTC
NA | TRBJ1-1 | TRBV6-4 | NA | CASSDRGGMNTEAFF | TGTGCCAGCAGTGACAGGGGGGGTATGAACACTGAAGCTTTCTTT
once | TRBJ2-1 | TRBV5-4 | TRBD1 | CASSSNPGTAYNEQFF | TGTGCCAGCAGCTCCAATCCCGGGACAGCCTACAATGAGCAGTTCTTC
NA | TRBJ2-5 | TRBV9 | TRBD2 | CASSSQGLAGETQYF | TGTGCCAGCAGCTCCCAGGGACTAGCCGGGGAGACCCAGTACTTC
NA | TRBJ1-2 | TRBV2 | TRBD1 | CASSDQTGGYDGYTF | TGTGCCAGCAGCGATCAGACAGGGGGCTATGATGGCTACACCTTC
NA | TRBJ1-3 | TRBV28 | NA | CAGGAGKGNTIYF | TGTGCCGGCGGGGCAGGGAAGGGAAACACCATATATTTT
few | TRBJ1-1 | TRBV19 | NA | CASIPGRGQSWTEAFF | TGTGCCAGTATCCCGGGGAGGGGCCAATCCTGGACTGAAGCTTTCTTT
NA | TRBJ2-7 | TRBV3-1/TRBV3-2 | TRBD1 | CASSQDRAYEQYF | TGTGCCAGCAGCCAGGACAGGGCTTACGAGCAGTACTTC
NA | TRBJ1-1 | TRBV5-6 | NA | CASSLAYGWKGDTEAFF | TGTGCCAGCAGCTTGGCCTACGGCTGGAAGGGGGACACTGAAGCTTTCTTT